This TCR beta chain was captured by sequencing in a study of metastatic and nonmetastatic thyroid tumors. Study summary: Blood and tumor or nodule tissue repertoires from malignant and benign thyroid patients were compared.

This clone was picked up a small number of times. What it binds is not known. A much larger clone is a single base away; this may be a read error. Study findings and constraints: It was reportedly found that TCR beta diversity was significantly higher in malignant thyroid tumors than in benign nodules, a difference seen in both blood and tumor samples.

Every patient underwent thyroid surgery untreated. Germline V lookup: CDR1 SGHRS, CDR2 YFSETQ. The CDR3 extends over 14 amino acids. Original data processing: A classifier of distant metastasis in papillary thyroid cancer was built from CDR3 differences (across clinicopathological groups). TCRdb re-called the PCR reads with MiXCR. The V and J calls shown here were made by TCRdb, not taken from the authors' results. The repertoire holds approximately 29,000 clones, around 16% seen once, with approximately 4.4% in the top ten. V and J are TRBV5-1 and TRBJ2-3; D gene unclear. The TCR originated in a female donor with papillary thyroid cancer or a benign thyroid nodule (not recorded which). Some clones in this sample may be carry-over from other donors' samples. Sequencing was carried out using blood. DNA for the CDR3: TGCTCCAGCAGCTTGGCGGTTAGCACAGATACGCAGTATTTT. Residues: CSSSLAVSTDTQYF.